The next 12 T cell receptor beta chains were all read from a single sample in a study of tumor-infiltrating lymphocytes in localized non-small cell lung cancer listed by TCRdb under 2021. Libraries were made using the immunoSEQ multiplex PCR assay. Imported from immuneACCESS, the table was reduced by TCRdb to in-frame sequences with V and J called. These copies leave out some clones; in studies compared against another copy, an unresolved V gene accounts for under half, and the cause of the remainder is not known. This sample is represented by 12,000 or so clones; 84% of them were singletons. Approximately 8% of the sample lies in the top ten. The sample consisted of lung tumor tissue. The receptors shown here come from a human donor with non-small cell lung cancer.

The CDR3 loop reads CASSLDRGPSYEQYF. CDR3 bases: TGTGCCAGCTCGCTGGACAGGGGGCCGTCCTACGAGCAGTACTTC. The gene calls are TRBV18 and TRBJ2-7; 11 bases fit TRBD1. The trim removed 6 bases at V and 1 base at J, leaving 5 bases unmatched. CDR3 length: 15 residues. CDR1 and CDR2 from the germline V gene are KGHSH and LQKENI. Complete variable domain (other parts from reference TRBV18 and TRBJ2-7): NAGVMQNPRHLVRRRGQEARLRCSPMKGHSHVYWYRQLPEEGLKFMVYLQKENIIDESGMPKERFSAEFPKEGPSILRIQQVVRGDSAAYFCASSLDRGPSYEQYFGPGTRLTVT.

This clone was counted a single time. V gene TRBV7-3 combines with J gene TRBJ2-3; weak D call: TRBD1 (5 bases). This CDR3 is 14 amino acids long. V was trimmed by 2 bases and J by 2 bases, leaving 8 bases between them. The germline CDR1 and CDR2 sequences are SGHTA and FQGTGA. CDR3 region: CASSLPGNTDTQYF. As DNA, the CDR3 is TGTGCCAGCAGCTTACCAGGGAACACAGATACGCAGTATTTT.

This rearrangement joins TRBV6-1 to TRBJ1-5, with unresolved D. The length of the CDR3 is 13 residues. Between the trimmed V and J ends, which lost 1 base and 7 bases, there was a span of 8 bases. Germline values: CDR1 MNHNS, CDR2 SASEGT. The CDR3 sequence: CASSEGPRQPQHF. The CDR3 DNA reads TGTGCCAGCAGTGAAGGGCCGCGGCAGCCCCAGCATTTT.

The chain carries TRBV29-1 and TRBJ2-3; 11 bases map to TRBD1. The CDR3 totals 14 residues. The V and J ends lost 7 bases and 4 bases, in that order; junction bases with no gene match: 7. The germline CDR1 and CDR2 sequences are SQVTM and ANQGSEA. The CDR3 DNA reads TGCAGCGACTCGGACAGGGGGCGCTCAGATACGCAGTATTTT. It specifies CSDSDRGRSDTQYF.

The chain uses TRBV7-3 and TRBJ1-1; D gene uncertain. CDR3 length: 14 amino acids. Trimming cost V 5 bases and J 0 bases, with 10 bases left between them. Looked up from germline, CDR1 is SGHTA and CDR2 is FQGTGA. The CDR3 protein is CASSPTSVNTEAFF. DNA for the CDR3: TGTGCCAGCAGCCCGACTTCGGTGAACACTGAAGCTTTCTTT.

The CDR3 reads CAWSIGQINQPQHF. CDR3 sequence (DNA): TGTGCCTGGAGTATAGGACAGATAAATCAGCCCCAGCATTTT. This chain connects TRBV30 to TRBJ1-5, with D possibly TRBD1 on 6 matching bases. The CDR3 has 14 amino acids. Germline V gene sequence: CDR1 GTSNPN, CDR2 SVGIG (reference sequence). V was clipped by 2 bases and J by 4 bases, with 12 bases between them.

The chain uses TRBV4-2 and TRBJ1-6, with 9 nucleotides matching TRBD1. J was trimmed by 6 bases and V by 7 bases; bases with no gene match: 1. The CDR3 consists of 13 residues. Germline CDR1 is LGHNA and CDR2 is YNFKEQ. In nucleotides, the CDR3 is TGTGCCAGCAAGGACAGGGGTAATTCACCCCTCCACTTT. It yields the protein CASKDRGNSPLHF.

The rearrangement links TRBV5-6 to TRBJ2-7; 11 nucleotides align to TRBD2. This CDR3 has 15 residues. Germline-derived CDR1 and CDR2 are SGHDT and YYEEEE. V gave up 4 bases and J gave up 6 bases; unmatched junction bases: 9. CDR3 region: CASSTTSGSDREQYF. The CDR3 DNA sequence: TGTGCCAGCAGCACTACTAGCGGGAGCGATCGCGAGCAGTACTTC.

This clone turned up a few times. V is TRBV7-2 and J is TRBJ1-2; possibly TRBD1 for D (5 bases). Looked up from germline, CDR1 is SGHTA and CDR2 is FQGNSA. The CDR3 has 15 residues. With 0 bases removed from V and 5 bases from J, the gap between germline ends came to 13 bases. The CDR3 bases are TGTGCCAGCAGCTTAGCGCGGTTCGACAGATATGGCTACACCTTC. This sequence encodes CASSLARFDRYGYTF.

The CDR3 region is CATSRGGNRGIEAFF. The CDR3 DNA reads as TGTGCCACCAGCAGGGGGGGAAACAGGGGGATTGAAGCTTTCTTT. The chain carries TRBV15 and TRBJ1-1, with 8 nucleotides matching TRBD1. The germline V gene has CDR1 LNHNV and CDR2 YYDKDF (reference sequence). This CDR3 spans 15 amino acids. V shed 3 bases and J 7 bases; nucleotides not matched to a gene: 10.

Points on this clone: Other DNA sequences from this sample encode an identical CDR3 as well. V and J are TRBV11-2 and TRBJ1-4, with TRBD1 matching over 7 bases. Germline lookup yields CDR1 SGHAT and CDR2 FQNNGV. V shed 0 bases, J shed 6 bases, and the junction held 4 bases outside the gene matches. The CDR3 contains 15 residues. CDR3 sequence reads: CASSLEAGGDEKLFF. CDR3 sequence (DNA): TGTGCCAGCAGCTTAGAGGCAGGGGGAGATGAAAAACTGTTTTTT.

The V gene is TRBV7-9, the J gene TRBJ2-3, with 7 bases matching TRBD2. Germline CDR1 is SEHNR and CDR2 is FQNEAQ (reference sequence). This CDR3 has 17 amino acids. After removal of 3 bases from V and 0 bases from J, the junction contained 9 bases not matched to a gene. The CDR3 nucleotides are TGTGCCAGCAGCTTTGGGGGGGGTTTGCCTAGCACAGATACGCAGTATTTT. This codes for CASSFGGGLPSTDTQYF.